These 31 T cell receptor beta chains came from one sample sequenced in a study of radiation and T cells in renal cell carcinoma. Treatment noted: treatment-naive control, cytoreductive nephrectomy. Assay used: immunoSEQ multiplex PCR; TCRdb lists only in-frame clones, some missing. The sample has roughly 13,000 clones, roughly three fifths seen once. The source material was tumor tissue, sampled from a patient whose treatment was nephrectomy without radiotherapy. The receptors were sampled from a man between 45 and 60 years old with renal cell carcinoma.

Only a few counts were recorded for this clone. The V call is TRBV30, the J call TRBJ1-2, with 10 bases aligning to TRBD1. V gave up 2 bases and J gave up 4 bases; unmatched junction bases: 16. This CDR3 contains 18 residues. CDR1 and CDR2 (germline): GTSNPN, SVGIG (reference sequence). The chain's CDR3 is CAWSNRDRGGLRRYGYTF. DNA for the CDR3: TGTGCCTGGAGTAATAGGGACAGGGGAGGCCTCAGGCGCTATGGCTACACCTTC.

The chain carries TRBV7-8 and TRBJ1-2; D possibly corresponds to TRBD1 (6 bases). The CDR3 totals 13 residues. Germline V CDR1 and CDR2: SGHVS, FQNEAQ. Trimming left V 5 bases short and J 7 bases short, with 14 bases between. CDR3 sequence: CASSNQGRGGYTF. The CDR3 coding sequence is TGTGCCAGCAGCAACCAGGGGCGGGGTGGCTACACCTTC.

V is TRBV5-4 and J is TRBJ1-2; no firm D call. The CDR3 sequence is 14 residues long. Trimming took off 4 bases at V and 5 bases at J, with 15 bases between the two ends. From germline, CDR1 is SGHNT and CDR2 YYREEE (reference sequence). The CDR3 loop reads CASSPEGGRYGYTF. CDR3 sequence (DNA): TGTGCCAGCAGCCCGGAGGGAGGGCGGTATGGCTACACCTTC.

The chain combines TRBV6-6 with TRBJ2-6, with no clear D. The V gene lost 7 bases and the J gene lost 4 bases, with 14 bases spanning the gap. Germline V gene data show CDR1 as MNHNY and CDR2 as SVGAGI (reference sequence). The CDR3 spans 15 residues. CDR3 residues: CASIPGLGGANVLTF. The CDR3 region has the DNA TGTGCCAGCATTCCGGGCCTGGGGGGGGCCAACGTCCTGACTTTC.

With respect to this clone: The sample contains more than one DNA sequence encoding this CDR3. This chain connects TRBV29-1 to TRBJ2-3; D uncertain. Trimming removed 7 bases at V and 1 base at J, with 18 bases between. Germline V gene lookup returns CDR1 SQVTM and CDR2 ANQGSEA. CDR3 length equals 15 residues. In nucleotides, the CDR3 is TGCAGCGCCAGCCGGCAGGTAATCGGCACAGATACGCAGTATTTT. This sequence encodes CSASRQVIGTDTQYF.

The gene calls are TRBV27 and TRBJ2-1; TRBD2 aligns across 7 bases. V shed 7 bases and J 7 bases; nucleotides not matched to a gene: 7. Germline CDR1 is MNHEY and CDR2 is SMNVEV (reference sequence). This CDR3 region has 13 residues. The CDR3: CASIGTNKNEQFF. CDR3 sequence (DNA): TGTGCCAGCATTGGGACTAATAAGAATGAGCAGTTCTTC.

This chain joins TRBV9 and TRBJ1-5, with 10 bases matching TRBD1. Losses at the gene ends were 2 bases for V and 5 bases for J; bases not matched to a gene: 4. CDR1 is SGDLS, CDR2 YYNGEE, per germline. The CDR3 extends over 15 amino acids. The CDR3 loop is CASSVSGTGDQPQHF. CDR3 DNA: TGTGCCAGCAGCGTTTCCGGGACAGGGGATCAGCCCCAGCATTTT.

The chain joins TRBV9 to TRBJ2-7; D may be TRBD1 (5 bases). V was clipped by 5 bases and J by 1 base, with 7 bases between them. CDR3 length: 12 residues. Germline values: CDR1 SGDLS, CDR2 YYNGEE. CDR3: CASSPGSYEQYF. The DNA of the CDR3 is TGTGCCAGCAGTCCAGGGTCCTACGAGCAGTACTTC. Based on the CDR3 plus reference TRBV9 and TRBJ2-7, the full variable domain is DSGVTQTPKHLITATGQRVTLRCSPRSGDLSVYWYQQSLDQGLQFLIQYYNGEERAKGNILERFSAQQFPDLHSELNLSSLELGDSALYFCASSPGSYEQYFGPGTRLTVT.

The rearrangement joins TRBV21-1 to TRBJ2-7. TRBV21-1 is labeled a pseudogene. The CDR3 is 14 amino acids. The CDR3 sequence: CASEEGGVSYEQYF. Here the CDR3 DNA reads TGTGCCAGCGAAGAAGGTGGCGTCTCCTACGAGCAGTACTTC.

The J gene is TRBJ1-1, the V gene TRBV5-4, with TRBD1 identical over 9 bases. Germline V gene sequence: CDR1 SGHNT, CDR2 YYREEE (reference sequence). V dropped 3 bases and J dropped 1; count of bases not matched to a gene: 7. The CDR3 sequence is 16 residues long. CDR3 region: CASSSGRDRENTEAFF. For the CDR3, the DNA is TGTGCCAGCAGCTCGGGCCGGGACAGGGAGAACACTGAAGCTTTCTTT.

In this sample, this clone turned up once. CDR3 residues: CASSLIRQETQYF. The CDR3 DNA follows: TGTGCCAGCAGCTTAATCCGCCAAGAGACCCAGTACTTC. V usage is TRBV7-3 and J usage is TRBJ2-5; D is ambiguous. CDR3 length: 13 residues. Germline loops: CDR1 SGHTA, CDR2 FQGTGA. V was shortened by 1 base and J by 1 base, with 4 bases between the two germline ends.

The chain has TRBV5-1 and TRBJ1-1; D is ambiguous. From germline, CDR1 is SGHRS and CDR2 YFSETQ. Deletions cut 7 bases from V and 1 base from J, with 14 bases between. CDR3 length: 14 amino acids. CDR3 in amino acids: CASALSVGNTEAFF. The DNA of the CDR3 is TGCGCCAGCGCCCTCAGTGTGGGGAACACTGAAGCTTTCTTT.

The table lists this clone with a few counts. This chain uses TRBV6-5 with TRBJ1-2; TRBD1 matches at 8 bases. Germline CDR1 and CDR2: MNHEY and SVGAGI. The CDR3 extends over 14 amino acids. Unmatched junction bases numbered 7, after V lost 5 bases and J lost 5 bases. The CDR3 DNA is TGTGCCAGCAGTACCTCGACAGGGGAATATGGCTACACCTTC. Protein product: CASSTSTGEYGYTF.

V is TRBV7-2 and J is TRBJ2-3; 11 positions agree with TRBD2. Germline assignment: CDR1 SGHTA and CDR2 FQGNSA. V lost 4 bases, J lost 4 bases, and 13 bases stayed unmatched. This CDR3 is built from 18 residues. In DNA, the CDR3 is TGTGCCAGCAGCTCCCGTCGTGGACTAGCGGGCAATCCAGATACGCAGTATTTT. Its protein is CASSSRRGLAGNPDTQYF.

V gene TRBV19 combines with J gene TRBJ1-1; weak D call: TRBD1 (5 bases). The germline CDR1 and CDR2 sequences are LNHDA and SQIVND (reference sequence). CDR3 size: 15 residues. With 4 bases removed from V and 1 base from J, the gap between germline ends came to 13 bases. This CDR3 reads CASSTQGVANTEAFF. The CDR3 region has the DNA TGTGCCAGTAGTACCCAAGGGGTTGCGAACACTGAAGCTTTCTTT.

The V and J genes are TRBV7-2 and TRBJ1-5; D may be TRBD1 (6 bases). Germline lookup yields CDR1 SGHTA and CDR2 FQGNSA. V gave up 4 bases and J gave up 2 bases, with 15 bases separating them. This CDR3 has 16 residues. The DNA of the CDR3 is TGTGCCAGCAGCTCAGGACAGAGGAGGGGCAATCAGCCCCAGCATTTT. Protein sequence: CASSSGQRRGNQPQHF.

By share, this clone ranks as medium-sized. The V call is TRBV30, the J call TRBJ1-6; the match to TRBD1 covers 7 bases. CDR1 and CDR2 from the germline V gene are GTSNPN and SVGIG (reference sequence). This CDR3 contains 14 residues. The V gene end was trimmed by 0 bases and the J gene end by 9 bases; junction bases not matched to a gene: 5. The CDR3 DNA is TGTGCCTGGAGTGTCGGAGGGGGCGGTTCACCCCTCCACTTT. This gives the protein CAWSVGGGGSPLHF.

This clone showed up just a few times. The chain links TRBV5-1 to TRBJ1-5, with a weak D call TRBD1 (5 bases). The CDR3 covers 14 residues. The germline V and J ends were trimmed by 5 bases and 5 bases, with 14 bases remaining between them. CDR1 and CDR2 from the germline V gene are SGHRS and YFSETQ. DNA of the CDR3: TGCGCCAGCAGTCCGGACACTGCAGATCAGCCCCAGCATTTT. It encodes CASSPDTADQPQHF.

This chain uses TRBV2 with TRBJ1-1, with D unclear. CDR3 size: 13 residues. CDR1 and CDR2 (germline): SNHLY, FYNNEI. V dropped 4 bases and J dropped 3 bases, with 9 bases sitting between them. CDR3 in amino acids: CASSVSGHTEAFF. The DNA for the CDR3 is TGTGCCAGCAGTGTTTCGGGTCACACTGAAGCTTTCTTT. Full variable domain (missing parts from reference TRBV2 and TRBJ1-1): EPEVTQTPSHQVTQMGQEVILRCVPISNHLYFYWYRQILGQKVEFLVSFYNNEISEKSEIFDDQFSVERPDGSNFTLKIRSTKLEDSAMYFCASSVSGHTEAFFGQGTRLTVV.

The V and J genes are TRBV21-1 and TRBJ1-4. TRBV21-1 is noted as a pseudogene. The CDR3 is made up of 13 amino acids. The CDR3 bases are TGTGCCAGCAGCAAAAGGATAAATGAAAAACTGTTTTTT. It yields the protein CASSKRINEKLFF.

The V and J genes are TRBV6-7 and TRBJ2-2; 7 bases agree with TRBD1. TRBV6-7 is placed among ORFs of uncertain function. V was pared by 5 bases and J by 2 bases, with 8 bases of the junction left unmatched. This CDR3 region has 16 residues. The CDR3 region has the DNA TGTGCCAGCAGTGGTTTGAGACAGGGCAACACCGGGGAGCTGTTTTTT. As protein: CASSGLRQGNTGELFF.

The chain joins TRBV4-1 to TRBJ2-3, with D perhaps TRBD1 (5 bases). The germline V gene encodes CDR1 MGHRA and CDR2 YSYEKL. The CDR3 has 17 amino acids. Trimming took off 0 bases at V and 4 bases at J, with 17 bases between the two ends. DNA of the CDR3: TGCGCCAGCAGCCAAGATGTGGGCAGGGTCCGGTCAGATACGCAGTATTTT. This sequence encodes CASSQDVGRVRSDTQYF.

The V and J genes are TRBV7-8 and TRBJ1-1; D remains ambiguous. CDR3 length: 12 residues. V dropped 5 bases and J dropped 6 bases, with 10 bases sitting between them. Germline CDR1 reads SGHVS; CDR2 reads FQNEAQ. The CDR3: CASSPGWAEAFF. The CDR3 DNA follows: TGTGCCAGCAGCCCAGGATGGGCTGAAGCTTTCTTT.

This chain links TRBV5-1 with TRBJ2-7; 10 nucleotides agree with TRBD1. The CDR3 sequence is 16 residues long. V shed 5 bases and J 6 bases; nucleotides not matched to a gene: 14. From germline, CDR1 is SGHRS and CDR2 YFSETQ. The chain's CDR3 is CASRRLGGTGEGEQYF. DNA of the CDR3: TGCGCCAGCAGGCGGCTCGGAGGGACAGGGGAAGGCGAGCAGTACTTC.

This clone was counted once. The chain has TRBV6-5 and TRBJ2-7; D may correspond to TRBD1 or TRBD2 (5 bases each). V lost 10 bases to trimming and J lost 5 bases, with 12 bases between them. CDR3 length equals 11 residues. Germline V gene lookup returns CDR1 MNHEY and CDR2 SVGAGI. The CDR3: CATRRGDEQYF. DNA of the CDR3: TGTGCCACAAGGAGAGGGGACGAGCAGTACTTC.

This chain links TRBV2 with TRBJ1-5, with 7 bases fitting TRBD1. This CDR3 contains 14 residues. Trimming took 7 bases from V and 4 from J; bases not matched to a gene: 7. The germline CDR1 and CDR2 sequences are SNHLY and FYNNEI. The CDR3 region has the DNA TGTGCCAGCACCCTGACAGGGAAGAATCAGCCCCAGCATTTT. Translation: CASTLTGKNQPQHF.

The CDR3: CASSAGADTQYF. The CDR3 bases are TGTGCCAGCAGCGCAGGGGCAGATACGCAGTATTTT. The chain employs TRBV25-1 and TRBJ2-3; D perhaps matches TRBD1 (6 bases). The germline gives CDR1 MGHDK, CDR2 SYGVNS. The CDR3 sequence is 12 residues long. The germline V and J ends were trimmed by 6 bases and 4 bases, with 8 bases remaining between them. The full variable domain, with the rest looked up from reference TRBV25-1 and TRBJ2-3, is EADIYQTPRYLVIGTGKKITLECSQTMGHDKMYWYQQDPGMELHLIHYSYGVNSTEKGDLSSESTVSRIRTEHFPLTLESARPSHTSQYLCASSAGADTQYFGPGTRLTVL.

The table lists this clone with a count of one. The chain combines TRBV11-3 with TRBJ2-2; the match to TRBD1 covers 10 bases. Germline V gene lookup returns CDR1 SGHNT and CDR2 YENEEA. CDR3 length: 17 residues. V trimming: 4 bases; J trimming: 2 bases; junction bases outside the gene matches: 7. CDR3 loop: CASSSGTGEGNTGELFF. CDR3 nucleotide sequence: TGTGCCAGCAGCTCCGGGACAGGGGAAGGTAACACCGGGGAGCTGTTTTTT.

This chain uses TRBV21-1 with TRBJ2-7; TRBD1 was called by the table and not checked on the DNA. TRBV21-1 is tagged as a pseudogene. This CDR3 has 18 residues. Here the CDR3 DNA reads TGTGCCAGCAGCATAGGACAGGAGGTGCGTAAAGTATCCTACGAGCAGTACTTC. Translation gives CASSIGQEVRKVSYEQYF.

This rearrangement joins TRBV5-6 to TRBJ2-7; 11 positions match TRBD1. This CDR3 is 15 amino acids long. CDR1 SGHDT and CDR2 YYEEEE come from the germline V gene. With V trimmed by 0 bases and J by 7 bases, 6 bases remained unmatched. The DNA of the CDR3 is TGTGCCAGCAGCTTGGATGGACAGGGGGCAGGGGAGCAGTACTTC. Translating it yields CASSLDGQGAGEQYF.

V is TRBV6-5 and J is TRBJ2-3; 8 nucleotides align to TRBD1. This CDR3 is built from 14 residues. CDR1 and CDR2 from the germline V gene are MNHEY and SVGAGI. The V gene end was trimmed by 6 bases and the J gene end by 5 bases; junction bases not matched to a gene: 7. The CDR3 nucleotides are TGTGCCAGCAGCCGGACAGGGATGGGAGATACGCAGTATTTT. Translation: CASSRTGMGDTQYF.